This T cell receptor beta chain was recorded in a study of T-cell memory formation after mild COVID-19 (dated by TCRdb to the early 2020s). With respect to the entire study: TCR sequence clusters from the two donors were found to be largely donor specific. T-cell clones expanding and contracting after mild COVID-19 in a couple of donors were tracked by longitudinal TCRalpha and TCRbeta repertoire sequencing. The cohort was made up of two young adult volunteers, one female and one male, who were previously healthy.

Beyond this particular receptor, the publication reports: The study included only a couple of mild cases, and larger cohorts that include severe cases with pre-infection samples were judged to be necessary. Balanced CD4/CD8 phenotypes were observed for clones contracting from day 15 to 85, whereas a bias towards CD4+ was observed for a second wave of clones expanding from day 15 to 37. Some responding clones were detected in pre-infection memory, suggesting pre-existing cross-reactive memory T cells joined the SARS-CoV-2 response. Contracting CD4+ clones appeared mostly in the CM and EM memory subsets, whereas CD8+ clones were enriched in EMRA. The second-wave clones that peaked on day 37 were not confirmed to be SARS-CoV-2 specific.

Of note for this clonotype: The target of this receptor is not known. Base qualities are missing; no much larger clone stands one base away.

TCRdb lists the instrument as Illumina NovaSeq 6000. TCRalpha and TCRbeta cDNA libraries were built by 5'RACE with constant-segment primers, adding sample barcodes and unique molecular identifiers. RNA was extracted from every sample with Trizol reagent. Library amplification was performed in two PCR steps, and a second sample barcode and Illumina TruSeq adapters were introduced in the second step. The libraries were sequenced on an Illumina NovaSeq using 2 x 150 bp paired-end reads. Regarding the original processing steps: The reads were demultiplexed and collapsed into UMI-guided consensus sequences using migec v1.2.7. Using mixcr v2.1.11, UMI consensuses were aligned to TRA and TRB V and J templates and then assembled into clonotypes. A clonotype was counted as expanded or contracted only when both edgeR and NoisET called the clonotype significant, with the noise models trained on biological replicates. For edgeR calls, a false discovery rate-adjusted p below 0.01 and a log2 fold-change threshold of 1 were applied. As an exploratory analysis of dynamics, max-normalized trajectories of the 1000 most abundant clonotypes were examined by PCA with hierarchical clustering. Separately sequenced CD4+ and CD8+ repertoires were used to assign a CD4 or CD8 phenotype to each responding clone. TCRdb trimmed public reads at Q25 via fastp, called clones via MiXCR and kept in-frame beta chains. CDR3 protein duplicates are merged, each entry listing the most common genes and DNA. TCRdb, rather than the study authors, made the V and J calls. Across this sample there are about 160,000 distinct CDR3 sequences, with 30% to 35% seen only once. The top ten clones comprise about 12% of the sample.

Ficoll-Paque density gradient centrifugation was the method used to isolate PBMCs. CDR1 and CDR2 are drawn from the germline V gene: SQVTM, ANQGSEA. Its CDR3 holds 14 amino acids, cysteine through phenylalanine. Left in the record is the CDR3 DNA by itself, 42 bases read in frame from the first base. V is shortened by 6 bases, J by 3 bases, and the region joining them spans 17 bases. The TCR sequence derives from an adult woman who had mild COVID-19 (a few samples of this study predate the infection). The sample titles of this study are shuffled in the database, so cell type and time point are left out; the donor was told from shared clones. Input material: PBMCs or a T cell subset sorted from them (not recorded which). The V gene is TRBV29-1 and the J gene is TRBJ1-2, with TRBD1 tentatively as D gene (5 bases match). The CDR3 region has the sequence CSVLPAGTHYGYTF. The sequenced DNA: TGCAGCGTCCTCCCGGCAGGGACGCACTATGGCTACACCTTC.